This TCR beta chain emerged from a study of T cell repertoires in cytomegalovirus infection. This clonotype was counted only a few times. Via MiXCR, TCRdb re-called the reads, giving one row per CDR3 protein. The data show fewer than 350,000 distinct CDR3 sequences, about a sixth seen once. Source material: PBMCs. This sequence was found in a human donor in good health (CMV status not recorded). Some clones in this sample may be carry-over from other donors' samples.

The CDR3 here is CASSGGTGTPNYGYTF. The CDR3 nucleotides are TGTGCCAGCAGCGGAGGGACAGGCACCCCTAACTATGGCTACACCTTC. This chain joins TRBV6-1 and TRBJ1-2, with TRBD1 matching 8 bases. Germline V lookup: CDR1 MNHNS, CDR2 SASEGT. This CDR3 comprises 16 residues. The ends lost 6 bases at V and 0 bases at J; junction bases unmatched: 9.